This entry is about one TCR beta chain. This clonotype was picked up one time. The specificity of this receptor is unknown. Per-base qualities were not stored, and no clone one base away is much larger. A single read makes a weak case. The source of the sample is a study of T-cell memory formation after mild COVID-19 (dated by TCRdb to the early 2020s). For context, the study as a whole: TCR sequence clusters from the two donors were found to be largely donor specific. In a couple of donors, T-cell clones that expanded and contracted after mild COVID-19 were tracked by sequencing TCRalpha and TCRbeta repertoires over time. The cohort was made up of two young adult volunteers, one female and one male, who were previously healthy.

Ficoll-Paque density gradient centrifugation was used to isolate PBMCs. TCRdb shows the sequencer as Illumina NovaSeq 6000. TCRalpha and TCRbeta cDNA libraries were built by 5'RACE with constant-segment primers, adding sample barcodes and unique molecular identifiers. Trizol reagent was used to extract RNA from every sample. Amplification of the libraries took two PCR steps, and the second step added a second sample barcode plus Illumina TruSeq adapters. Sequencing of the libraries was done on an Illumina NovaSeq, producing 2 x 150 bp paired-end reads. Turning to the authors' computational methods: Reads were demultiplexed and collapsed into UMI-guided consensus sequences with migec v1.2.7. Using mixcr v2.1.11, the UMI consensuses were aligned to TRA and TRB V and J templates and assembled into clonotypes. Clonotypes were classified as expanded or contracted when called significant by both edgeR and NoisET, with noise models trained on biological replicates. For edgeR calls, the cutoffs were a false discovery rate-adjusted p below 0.01 and a log2 fold-change threshold of 1. As an exploratory analysis of dynamics, max-normalized trajectories of the 1000 most abundant clonotypes were examined with PCA combined with hierarchical clustering. Separately sequenced CD4+ and CD8+ repertoires were used to assign a CD4 or CD8 phenotype to each responding clone. Through fastp at Q25 and MiXCR, TCRdb rebuilt clones from the public reads, retaining in-frame beta chains. Rows merge per CDR3 protein into single entries with the most common DNA and genes. The V and J calls and clone size come from TCRdb's table, not from the authors' own analysis. Recorded for this sample are 110,000 or so distinct CDR3 sequences; 22% of them occurred a single time. The leading ten clones occupy 40% to 50% of the sample.

What the study reported, not specific to this receptor: Contracting CD4+ clones were located mainly in the CM and EM memory subsets, whereas CD8+ clones were found to be enriched in EMRA. The study covered only a couple of mild cases, and larger cohorts including severe cases with pre-infection samples were considered necessary. Whether the second-wave clones peaking on day 37 were SARS-CoV-2 specific was not confirmed. Clones that contracted from day 15 to 85 showed balanced CD4/CD8 phenotypes, whereas a second wave of clones that expanded from day 15 to 37 leaned towards CD4+. Some responding clones were found in pre-infection memory, which suggests that pre-existing cross-reactive memory T cells took part in the SARS-CoV-2 response.

CDR1 is given as SGHNT and CDR2 as YENEEA, both from the germline V gene. Counted from cysteine to phenylalanine, this CDR3 has 17 amino acids. The read is trimmed to its CDR3 DNA, 51 bases read in frame from base 1. V trim: 5 bases; J trim: 1 base; unmatched bases: 10. The chain was built from TRBV11-3 and TRBJ2-1; 8 junctional bases match TRBD2. The sequenced sample was PBMCs or a T cell subset sorted from them (not recorded which). The clonotype comes from a man younger than 30 who had mild COVID-19 (a few samples of this study predate the infection). The sample titles of this study are shuffled in the database, so cell type and time point are left out; the donor was told from shared clones. The nucleotide sequence is TGTGCCAGCAGCCCGACCTATACTAGCGGATCCTACAATGAGCAGTTCTTC. The translation is CASSPTYTSGSYNEQFF.